The sequence of this T cell receptor beta chain was determined in a study of neoadjuvant anti-PD-1 for oral cavity cancer. Overall study context: Most patients had three to four biweekly doses of 3 mg/kg nivolumab before resection.

Stage II-IVA oral cavity squamous cell carcinoma was new and untreated by systemic or radiation therapy. No culture or expansion preceded analysis of these blood cells. Including both end residues, the CDR3 is 8 amino acids long. To note about this clone: Here the CDR3 omits its conserved ending phenylalanine or tryptophan, so a read error is the likely source. The limits of the CDR3 on the DNA are not certain, so only TCRdb's listed CDR3 is given.

The protocol was immunoSEQ multiplex PCR, while the TCRdb copy is restricted to in-frame clones and leaves out a portion. Here the sample spans about 81,000 clones, more than 80% being singletons. The chain couples TRBV12-2 to TRBJ1-4. TRBV12-2 is a pseudogene. The material was PBMCs, obtained before nivolumab (anti-PD-1) treatment. The receptor comes from a person aged 40-85 years with oral cavity squamous cell carcinoma. The CDR3 reads CASRSPRG.